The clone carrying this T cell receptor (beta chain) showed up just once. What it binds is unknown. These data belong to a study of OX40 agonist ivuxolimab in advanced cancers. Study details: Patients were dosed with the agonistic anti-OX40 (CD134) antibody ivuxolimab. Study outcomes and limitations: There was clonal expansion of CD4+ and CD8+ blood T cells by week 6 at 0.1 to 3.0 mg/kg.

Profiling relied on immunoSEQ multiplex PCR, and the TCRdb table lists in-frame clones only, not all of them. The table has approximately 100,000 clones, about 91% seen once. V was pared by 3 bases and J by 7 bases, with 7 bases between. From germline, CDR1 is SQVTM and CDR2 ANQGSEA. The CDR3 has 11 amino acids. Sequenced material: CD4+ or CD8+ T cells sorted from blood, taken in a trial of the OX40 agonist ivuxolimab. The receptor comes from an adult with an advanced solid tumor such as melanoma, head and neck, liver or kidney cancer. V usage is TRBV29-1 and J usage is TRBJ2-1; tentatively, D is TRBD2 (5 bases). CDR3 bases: TGCAGCGTTGATCGGGGAAATGAGCAGTTCTTC. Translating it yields CSVDRGNEQFF.